Each of the 20 T cell receptor beta chains below was sequenced from the same sample in a study of T cells expressing NK-cell markers. TCRdb reprocessed the 5' RACE reads; each CDR3 protein has one entry and no DNA is given. This table holds about 160,000 distinct CDR3 sequences. The specimen was blood T cells: a sorted CD56 or NKG2C T cell subset, CD4+ or CD8+ T cells, or bulk PBMC T cells (not recorded which). These receptors were obtained from a man aged 18 to 69 in good health.

The V gene is TRBV7-9, the J gene TRBJ1-1. The CDR3 is 13 residues long. CDR1 SEHNR and CDR2 FQNEAQ come from the germline V gene (reference sequence). Here the CDR3 reads CASIPPGLTEAFF.

V gene TRBV6-4 combines with J gene TRBJ2-5; TCRdb calls TRBD1, which cannot be checked without DNA. The CDR3 has 18 amino acids. CDR1 MRHNA and CDR2 SNTAGT come from the germline V gene. The CDR3 spells CASRMGLNRGRPRRDQYF.

This chain connects TRBV7-9 to TRBJ1-2; TCRdb selects TRBD1, and the lack of DNA leaves this call unchecked. The length of the CDR3 is 16 residues. Germline-derived CDR1 and CDR2 are SEHNR and FQNEAQ (reference sequence). CDR3 in amino acids: CASSSKRGQGPYGYTF.

The V gene is TRBV29-1, the J gene TRBJ2-3. The CDR3 is 14 amino acids. CDR1 and CDR2 (germline): SQVTM, ANQGSEA. This CDR3 is CSVLPEDRTDTQYF.

The rearrangement uses TRBV9 and TRBJ2-5; absent DNA, TCRdb's TRBD1 call cannot be checked. The CDR3 spans 15 residues. Per the germline V gene, CDR1 is SGDLS and CDR2 is YYNGEE. The CDR3: CASSVGQGAATTQYF.

The rearrangement joins TRBV7-7 to TRBJ2-2; TCRdb lists TRBD1, though no DNA is available to test this call. Germline loops: CDR1 SSHAT, CDR2 FNYEAQ (reference sequence). This CDR3 has 16 residues. CDR3 region: CASSSGQGAYTGELFF. Supplemented by reference TRBV7-7 and TRBJ2-2, the full variable domain reads GAGVSQSPRYKVTKRGQDVTLRCDPISSHATLYWYQQALGQGPEFLTYFNYEAQPDKSGLPSDRFSAERPEGSISTLTIQRTEQRDSAMYRCASSSGQGAYTGELFFGEGSRLTVL.

This chain uses TRBV9 with TRBJ2-1; with no DNA, the TCRdb D assignment of TRBD1 cannot be verified. This CDR3 is 15 amino acids long. The V gene's germline CDR1 is SGDLS and CDR2 YYNGEE. The chain's CDR3 is CASSVGGGRLNEQFF.

The rearrangement uses TRBV7-9 and TRBJ2-7; with no DNA, the TCRdb D assignment of TRBD1 cannot be verified. Germline V gives CDR1 SEHNR, CDR2 FQNEAQ (reference sequence). This CDR3 contains 15 residues. The chain's CDR3 is CASSPLATGKDEQYF.

V gene TRBV2 combines with J gene TRBJ2-7; the TCRdb D gene call, TRBD1, has no DNA to confirm it. This CDR3 region has 16 residues. Per the germline V gene, CDR1 is SNHLY and CDR2 is FYNNEI. CDR3 amino acids: CASRSTGTGVVYEQYF. Variable domain in full (rest from reference TRBV2 and TRBJ2-7): EPEVTQTPSHQVTQMGQEVILRCVPISNHLYFYWYRQILGQKVEFLVSFYNNEISEKSEIFDDQFSVERPDGSNFTLKIRSTKLEDSAMYFCASRSTGTGVVYEQYFGPGTRLTVT.

This chain joins TRBV12-3 or TRBV12-4 and TRBJ2-1; TCRdb's D gene call, TRBD1, goes unchecked for lack of DNA. This CDR3 is 15 amino acids long. The CDR3 protein is CASSSLGQRANEQFF.

This CDR3 is CASSPVETYNEQFF. The rearrangement joins TRBV6-1 to TRBJ2-1. The CDR3 covers 14 residues. Germline loops: CDR1 MNHNS, CDR2 SASEGT.

The CDR3: CASSFGREDMNTEAFF. This chain connects TRBV7-3 to TRBJ1-1. This CDR3 is built from 16 residues. Germline V lookup: CDR1 SGHTA, CDR2 FQGTGA. The entire variable domain, with the rest obtained from reference TRBV7-3 and TRBJ1-1, is as follows: GAGVSQTPSNKVTEKGKYVELRCDPISGHTALYWYRQSLGQGPEFLIYFQGTGAADDSGLPNDRFFAVRPEGSVSTLKIQRTERGDSAVYLCASSFGREDMNTEAFFGQGTRLTVV.

The chain carries TRBV11-1 and TRBJ2-1; TCRdb designates TRBD2, a call that cannot be tested without DNA. This CDR3 is 19 amino acids long. Looked up from germline, CDR1 is SGHAT and CDR2 is FQDESV (reference sequence). The CDR3 reads CASSLVATLAGGNYNEQFF. The whole variable domain, filled in from reference TRBV11-1 and TRBJ2-1, reads EAEVAQSPRYKITEKSQAVAFWCDPISGHATLYWYRQILGQGPELLVQFQDESVVDDSQLPKDRFSAERLKGVDSTLKIQPAELGDSAMYLCASSLVATLAGGNYNEQFFGPGTRLTVL.

The chain carries TRBV13 and TRBJ2-5; TCRdb gives TRBD2 as the D gene, but with no DNA this cannot be confirmed. CDR1 PRHDT and CDR2 FYEKMQ come from the germline V gene (reference sequence). This CDR3 has 16 amino acids. This chain's CDR3 is CASSLGGRGVQETQYF. The variable domain in full, completed from reference TRBV13 and TRBJ2-5, reads AAGVIQSPRHLIKEKRETATLKCYPIPRHDTVYWYQQGPGQDPQFLISFYEKMQSDKGSIPDRFSAQQFSDYHSELNMSSLELGDSALYFCASSLGGRGVQETQYFGPGTRLLVL.

This rearrangement joins TRBV7-6 to TRBJ2-5; TCRdb picks TRBD1, but there is no DNA to check that call. CDR3 length: 14 residues. In germline, CDR1 is SGHVS, CDR2 FNYEAQ. The CDR3 protein is CASSSRGLKETQYF. Looking up the rest from reference TRBV7-6 and TRBJ2-5 gives the full variable domain: GAGVSQSPRYKVTKRGQDVALRCDPISGHVSLYWYRQALGQGPEFLTYFNYEAQQDKSGLPNDRFSAERPEGSISTLTIQRTEQRDSAMYRCASSSRGLKETQYFGPGTRLLVL.

The rearrangement joins TRBV5-4 to TRBJ2-6; TCRdb returns TRBD2, unconfirmable since there is no DNA. The CDR3 has 19 amino acids. Germline assignment: CDR1 SGHNT and CDR2 YYREEE (reference sequence). CDR3 loop: CASSLISSEGLSGANVLTF.

The chain combines TRBV2 with TRBJ2-3; TCRdb calls TRBD1, which cannot be checked without DNA. The CDR3 length is 14 residues. Germline V gene data show CDR1 as SNHLY and CDR2 as FYNNEI. This chain's CDR3 is CASIGGLGTDTQYF.

The chain recombines TRBV5-1 with TRBJ2-5; there is no DNA to check the TCRdb D call of TRBD2. CDR1 is SGHRS, CDR2 YFSETQ, per germline. The CDR3 spans 16 residues. CDR3 region: CASSLDSGGSQETQYF.

The chain couples TRBV19 to TRBJ2-7; the D gene TCRdb calls, TRBD1, cannot be checked with no DNA. CDR3 length: 14 residues. CDR1 and CDR2 from the germline V gene are LNHDA and SQIVND (reference sequence). The CDR3 loop is CASSIWTGISEQYF. Using reference TRBV19 and TRBJ2-7 for the parts outside the CDR3, the full variable domain is DGGITQSPKYLFRKEGQNVTLSCEQNLNHDAMYWYRQDPGQGLRLIYYSQIVNDFQKGDIAEGYSVSREKKESFPLTVTSAQKNPTAFYLCASSIWTGISEQYFGPGTRLTVT.

CDR3: CASSPLEGAISYEQYF. The chain employs TRBV18 and TRBJ2-7; the D gene TCRdb calls, TRBD1, cannot be checked with no DNA. The CDR3 runs to 16 residues. The germline V gene encodes CDR1 KGHSH and CDR2 LQKENI. Full variable domain (missing parts from reference TRBV18 and TRBJ2-7): NAGVMQNPRHLVRRRGQEARLRCSPMKGHSHVYWYRQLPEEGLKFMVYLQKENIIDESGMPKERFSAEFPKEGPSILRIQQVVRGDSAAYFCASSPLEGAISYEQYFGPGTRLTVT.